This record looks at one T cell receptor beta chain sequence and its context. This clonotype was detected a few times. No antigen is known for it. No clone much larger than this one lies a single base away; base qualities are absent. Libraries were prepared through PCR. Sequenced using an Illumina HiSeq 2500. Molecular barcoding was employed in the preparation of TCR libraries, with unique molecular identifiers being used to normalize TCRbeta repertoire quantification. The public reads were run again by TCRdb, first through fastp at Q25 and then through MiXCR, and only productive beta chains were kept. Here each entry gathers all rows of one CDR3 protein and keeps the most common genes and DNA. The sample data list about 980,000 distinct CDR3 sequences, and less than 30% of these were observed just once. The leading ten clones occupy about 28% of the sample. The data belong to a study of T-cell reconstitution after alpha-beta-depleted transplantation in children (dated by TCRdb to the mid-2010s). Notes on the research overall: The study quantitatively tracked T-cell immune reconstitution after TCRalphabeta/CD19-depleted allogeneic hematopoietic cell transplantation in children using TCR repertoire profiling.

Study-level results and caveats: Hyperexpanded clone frequencies declined over subsequent months; after one year, T-cell counts and TCRbeta diversity were mostly attributed to newly produced T cells. The high TCRbeta diversity at day 60 in some patients was ascribed to recipient T cells and intrathymic progenitors that had survived conditioning. The apparently early alphabetaT-cell count recovery about two months after transplant was reportedly dependent on only several hundred rapidly expanded clones derived from non-depleted graft cells.

The meaning of the sample's treatment or condition label: allogeneic hematopoietic cell transplantation with graft depleted of TCRalphabeta T cells and CD19 B cells. TCRalphabeta/CD19-depleted allogeneic hematopoietic cell grafts were given to the transplant recipients, all of whom were children. As encoded in the germline V gene (reference sequence), CDR1 is SEHNR while CDR2 is FQNEAQ. Taken from cysteine to phenylalanine, the CDR3 has 11 residues. Only CDR3 DNA remains: 33 bases, in frame from the first base. V ends up 5 bases short and J 9 bases short, with an unmatched junction base count of 1. The rearrangement combines TRBV7-9 with TRBJ2-1, and TRBD1 aligns with 7 junction nucleotides. The clonotype originates from a boy younger than two who had a stem cell transplant for SCID, so the T cells may come from the graft donor. Specimen: PBMCs, mostly from graft donor cells, collected 360 days after TCRalphabeta/CD19-depleted stem cell transplant. The CDR3 corresponds to CASSNRGEQFF. The DNA sequence is as follows: TGTGCCAGCAGCAACAGGGGTGAGCAGTTCTTC.